This is a list of T cell receptor beta chains from one sample in a study of cytomegalovirus exposure and HLA in healthy donors. Repertoires were generated with immunoSEQ multiplex PCR, while TCRdb's copy carries only in-frame clones and drops some. The sample records about 180,000 clones, roughly 87% being singletons. Sequenced sample: PBMCs. The source is a woman aged 45-65 years in good health and CMV-seronegative. Each CDR3 is given with its conserved first and last residue. Each record gives: clone size, CDR3 length, D gene, J gene, V gene, CDR3 DNA, CDR3 protein. The D gene is left open where the match is weak. The size entry is marked missing in some rows and otherwise reads once, few, many or a size class.

abundance: NA
len: 16
d_gene: NA
j_gene: TRBJ1-1
v_gene: TRBV7-9
CDR3nt: TGTGCCAGCAGACCCCCCATCCGGGTATTGAACACTGAAGCTTTCTTT
CDR3aa: CASRPPIRVLNTEAFF

abundance: NA
len: 16
d_gene: TRBD2
j_gene: TRBJ2-5
v_gene: TRBV19
CDR3nt: TGTGCCAGTAGTATACCCGGGACTAGCGGACAAGAGACCCAGTACTTC
CDR3aa: CASSIPGTSGQETQYF

abundance: NA
len: 15
d_gene: TRBD2
j_gene: TRBJ2-1
v_gene: TRBV7-2
CDR3nt: TGTGCCAGCAGCTACCGACTAGCGGGGGGGGACGAGCAGTTCTTC
CDR3aa: CASSYRLAGGDEQFF

abundance: once
len: 12
d_gene: NA
j_gene: TRBJ2-7
v_gene: TRBV18
CDR3nt: TGTGCCAGCTCACCGTTCTTGAGCGAGCAGTACTTC
CDR3aa: CASSPFLSEQYF

abundance: once
len: 13
d_gene: NA
j_gene: TRBJ2-7
v_gene: TRBV5-1
CDR3nt: TGCGCCAGCAGCTCGCAGGGGACATACGAGCAGTACTTC
CDR3aa: CASSSQGTYEQYF

abundance: NA
len: 16
d_gene: NA
j_gene: TRBJ2-1
v_gene: TRBV28
CDR3nt: TGTGCCAGCAGTTTATTTCAGCGGTCAAACATCAATGAGCAGTTCTTC
CDR3aa: CASSLFQRSNINEQFF

abundance: NA
len: 15
d_gene: NA
j_gene: TRBJ1-1
v_gene: TRBV7-3
CDR3nt: TGTGCCAGCAGCTTAAATCAGGGGAAGAACACTGAAGCTTTCTTT
CDR3aa: CASSLNQGKNTEAFF

abundance: NA
len: 13
d_gene: NA
j_gene: TRBJ1-6
v_gene: TRBV7-2
CDR3nt: TGTGCCAGCAGCTCCGGGGGGAGGGTCCCCCTCCACTTT
CDR3aa: CASSSGGRVPLHF

abundance: NA
len: 15
d_gene: TRBD1
j_gene: TRBJ2-4
v_gene: TRBV7-8
CDR3nt: TGTGCCAGCAGCTTGGGGCGGACAGGGCGAAACATTCAGTACTTC
CDR3aa: CASSLGRTGRNIQYF

abundance: NA
len: 13
d_gene: TRBD2
j_gene: TRBJ2-5
v_gene: TRBV7-8
CDR3nt: TGTGCCAGCAGCTCAGGGAGGGAAGAGACCCAGTACTTC
CDR3aa: CASSSGREETQYF

abundance: NA
len: 12
d_gene: NA
j_gene: TRBJ1-2
v_gene: TRBV6-1
CDR3nt: TGTGCCAGCAGTGAATCCGGACAGACTCTGTCTTTC
CDR3aa: CASSESGQTLSF